This passage covers 10 T cell receptor beta chains from one sample sequenced in a study of blood T cell repertoires in COVID-19. Some clones are missing from TCRdb's copy, which holds only in-frame ones; the method was immunoSEQ multiplex PCR. This sample has around 130,000 clones, with about 89% found just once. Input material: peripheral blood. These receptors originate from a man aged 45-65 years with active or convalescent COVID-19.

The gene calls are TRBV6-6 and TRBJ2-5, with TRBD2 identical over 11 bases. Trimming removed 10 bases from V and 9 bases from J; junction bases left unmatched: 10. The germline gives CDR1 MNHNY, CDR2 SVGAGI (reference sequence). This CDR3 is built from 13 residues. This chain's CDR3 is CATETSGKAAQYF. The CDR3 DNA follows: TGTGCCACTGAGACTAGCGGGAAGGCGGCCCAGTACTTC.

The gene calls are TRBV7-7 and TRBJ2-7; no reliable D call. Germline V gives CDR1 SSHAT, CDR2 FNYEAQ (reference sequence). The CDR3 has 14 amino acids. V dropped 1 base and J dropped 0 bases, with 7 bases sitting between them. DNA for the CDR3: TGTGCCAGCAGCTTAGATGTCAACTCCTACGAGCAGTACTTC. Protein: CASSLDVNSYEQYF.

The chain is built from TRBV5-1 and TRBJ1-1; D ambiguous. Per the germline V gene, CDR1 is SGHRS and CDR2 is YFSETQ. The V and J ends lost 0 bases and 5 bases respectively, with 11 bases between them. The CDR3 runs 14 residues. The CDR3 DNA reads TGCGCCAGCAGCTTGGGAGCAGGAGGAACTGAAGCTTTCTTT. It translates to CASSLGAGGTEAFF.

The chain has TRBV19 and TRBJ2-2, with 7 nucleotides matching TRBD1. CDR3 length equals 17 residues. Germline V gives CDR1 LNHDA, CDR2 SQIVND (reference sequence). V trimming: 4 bases; J trimming: 3 bases; junction bases outside the gene matches: 11. The CDR3: CASSTRGKAAYTGELFF. The CDR3 DNA follows: TGTGCCAGTAGTACCAGGGGGAAAGCCGCTTACACCGGGGAGCTGTTTTTT.

A single count supports this clone. The CDR3 sequence: CASSVGSGRGVTGELFF. The CDR3 nucleotides are TGTGCCAGCAGTGTCGGGAGCGGCAGAGGGGTGACCGGGGAGCTGTTTTTT. The chain combines TRBV6-1 with TRBJ2-2, with D maybe TRBD2 (6 bases). Germline V gene lookup returns CDR1 MNHNS and CDR2 SASEGT. Trimming removed 4 bases from V and 5 bases from J, with 20 bases in between. The CDR3 is 17 amino acids.

This chain joins TRBV28 and TRBJ2-2; 11 bases match TRBD2. The CDR3 runs to 16 residues. V shed 4 bases, J shed 1 base, and the junction held 2 bases outside the gene matches. Germline CDR1 is MDHEN and CDR2 is SYDVKM. This CDR3 is CASSSGTSGNTGELFF. The CDR3 coding sequence is TGTGCCAGCAGTTCGGGGACTAGCGGGAACACCGGGGAGCTGTTTTTT. Drawing the rest from reference TRBV28 and TRBJ2-2, the complete variable domain is DVKVTQSSRYLVKRTGEKVFLECVQDMDHENMFWYRQDPGLGLRLIYFSYDVKMKEKGDIPEGYSVSREKKERFSLILESASTNQTSMYLCASSSGTSGNTGELFFGEGSRLTVL.

The V and J genes are TRBV19 and TRBJ1-3; TRBD1 matches at 7 bases. After removal of 4 bases from V and 0 bases from J, the junction contained 12 bases not matched to a gene. Germline CDR1 is LNHDA and CDR2 is SQIVND (reference sequence). The length of the CDR3 is 18 residues. CDR3 bases: TGTGCCAGTAGTAAACGACAGGGAAAGAGTTTCTCTGGAAACACCATATATTTT. Translation: CASSKRQGKSFSGNTIYF. Full variable domain (remainder filled in from reference TRBV19 and TRBJ1-3): DGGITQSPKYLFRKEGQNVTLSCEQNLNHDAMYWYRQDPGQGLRLIYYSQIVNDFQKGDIAEGYSVSREKKESFPLTVTSAQKNPTAFYLCASSKRQGKSFSGNTIYFGEGSWLTVV.

This clone was seen a single time. This sequence joins TRBV5-1 and TRBJ1-3, with D hard to call. Germline V lookup: CDR1 SGHRS, CDR2 YFSETQ. V lost 4 bases to trimming and J lost 0 bases, with 11 bases between them. This CDR3 is 15 amino acids long. Here the CDR3 reads CASSPREGSGNTIYF. CDR3 coding DNA: TGCGCCAGCAGCCCTCGGGAGGGCTCTGGAAACACCATATATTTT.

V gene TRBV28 combines with J gene TRBJ2-5, with D tentatively TRBD1 (5 bases). The ends were cut back, 3 bases at V and 4 bases at J, with 15 bases in the middle. The CDR3 length is 15 residues. The germline V gene encodes CDR1 MDHEN and CDR2 SYDVKM. CDR3 DNA: TGTGCCAGCAGTTTTCAGGGTTTATCATCAGAGACCCAGTACTTC. Amino acid sequence: CASSFQGLSSETQYF.

The chain uses TRBV21-1 and TRBJ2-7; TRBD1 was called by the table and not checked on the DNA. TRBV21-1 is a documented pseudogene. The CDR3 has 15 residues. CDR3 sequence: CASRSGQKKSYEQYF. Here the CDR3 DNA reads TGTGCCAGCAGAAGTGGACAGAAAAAGTCCTACGAGCAGTACTTC.